The sequence of this TCR beta chain was determined in a study of blood T cell repertoires in COVID-19. Overall study: There were acute and convalescent COVID-19 samples, and they came from the United States, Italy and Spain. PBMCs, B-cell-depleted T cells, or T cells were the source of the cDNA or gDNA that made up the material.

This clone appeared once. Generated by immunoSEQ multiplex PCR, the TCRdb table keeps only in-frame clones and is missing some. The sample contains approximately 97,000 clones, nearly 90% of which appear only once. Sequencing was done on a sample of peripheral blood. This TCR came from a man in his forties or fifties with active COVID-19.

This CDR3 is CASSESGFAAYEQYF. CDR3 coding DNA: TGTGCCAGCAGTGAATCAGGTTTTGCCGCCTACGAGCAGTACTTC. The chain couples TRBV25-1 to TRBJ2-7; no clear D gene. V dropped 1 base and J dropped 2 bases, with 12 bases sitting between them. CDR1 and CDR2 from the germline V gene are MGHDK and SYGVNS. The CDR3 length is 15 residues.